This is a list of T cell receptor beta chains from one sample in a study of T cell responses to AZD1222 COVID-19 vaccine. The data were produced by immunoSEQ multiplex PCR, yet TCRdb's version contains in-frame clones alone and is incomplete. The table shows about 170,000 clones, with approximately 93% occurring only once. Sequenced material: peripheral blood, taken on day 0 of AZD1222 vaccination. The receptor source for this set is an adult in good health. Both conserved end residues are part of each CDR3. The D gene is left open where the match is weak. Rows give clone size only sometimes, using once, few, many, or a class for an expanded clone.

d_gene	j_gene	abundance	len	v_gene	CDR3aa	CDR3nt
NA	TRBJ2-7	NA	16	TRBV5-8	CASSFGPTGTVYEQYF	TGTGCCAGCAGCTTTGGTCCTACAGGAACCGTCTACGAGCAGTACTTC
NA	TRBJ2-1	NA	17	TRBV2	CASNQGWVLGPYNEQFF	TGTGCCAGCAATCAGGGTTGGGTTTTGGGCCCCTACAATGAGCAGTTCTTC
NA	TRBJ1-5	NA	16	TRBV6-1	CASSDGSSYSNQPQHF	TGTGCCAGCAGTGATGGCAGCTCTTATAGCAATCAGCCCCAGCATTTT
NA	TRBJ2-3	NA	16	TRBV4-2	CASSQDVGIGTDTQYF	TGTGCCAGCAGCCAAGATGTCGGGATAGGAACAGATACGCAGTATTTT
TRBD1	TRBJ1-2	NA	13	TRBV27	CASSRTGVWGYTF	TGTGCCAGCAGCCGCACAGGGGTTTGGGGCTACACCTTC
TRBD1	TRBJ1-4	NA	14	TRBV2	CASSDDRGGEKLFF	TGTGCCAGCAGTGACGACAGGGGAGGGGAAAAACTGTTTTTT
NA	TRBJ1-1	NA	19	TRBV6-1	CASSESWTRRTLMNTEAFF	TGTGCCAGCAGTGAATCATGGACACGACGGACCCTCATGAACACTGAAGCTTTCTTT
NA	TRBJ1-3	NA	14	TRBV10-2	CASRSQGSGNTIYF	TGCGCCAGCAGGTCACAGGGCTCTGGAAACACCATATATTTT
NA	TRBJ2-3	NA	11	TRBV5-4	CASSLDYTQYF	TGTGCCAGCAGCTTGGATTATACGCAGTATTTT
NA	TRBJ1-1	NA	14	TRBV19	CASSMASKEAEAFF	TGTGCCAGTAGTATGGCCTCCAAAGAGGCTGAAGCTTTCTTT
NA	TRBJ1-1	NA	14	TRBV5-1	CASSWRTENTEAFF	TGCGCCAGCAGCTGGAGGACAGAGAACACTGAAGCTTTCTTT
TRBD1	TRBJ1-4	NA	12	TRBV29-1	CSGGQGFEKLFF	TGCAGCGGGGGACAGGGGTTTGAAAAACTGTTTTTT
NA	TRBJ2-2	NA	16	TRBV5-5	CASSLGPRTNTGELFF	TGTGCCAGCAGCTTGGGACCGCGAACGAACACCGGGGAGCTGTTTTTT
TRBD1	TRBJ1-1	NA	18	TRBV30	CAWSVDGLTGGFESEAFF	TGTGCCTGGAGTGTAGATGGTTTGACAGGGGGATTTGAGAGTGAAGCTTTCTTT
NA	TRBJ2-7	NA	13	TRBV5-1	CASSLGQLYEQYF	TGCGCCAGCAGCTTGGGACAGCTATACGAGCAGTACTTC
NA	TRBJ1-5	NA	13	TRBV5-1	CASSRQGNQPQHF	TGCGCCAGCAGCCGACAAGGCAATCAGCCCCAGCATTTT
TRBD1	TRBJ2-7	NA	13	TRBV10-3	CATGTGNSYEQYF	TGTGCCACCGGGACAGGGAACTCCTACGAGCAGTACTTC
NA	TRBJ2-2	once	15	TRBV25-1	CASSELDTVTGELFF	TGTGCCAGCAGTGAATTGGATACGGTCACCGGGGAGCTGTTTTTT
NA	TRBJ2-1	NA	13	TRBV29-1	CSVRWGSLGEQFF	TGCAGCGTTCGCTGGGGGAGCTTGGGAGAGCAGTTCTTC
NA	TRBJ2-2	NA	14	TRBV7-2	CASSRGKNTGELFF	TGTGCCAGCAGCCGCGGGAAGAACACCGGGGAGCTGTTTTTT
NA	TRBJ2-7	NA	14	TRBV3-1/TRBV3-2	CASSQEWGGNEQYF	TGTGCCAGCAGCCAAGAATGGGGCGGGAACGAGCAGTACTTC
NA	TRBJ1-6	NA	13	TRBV13	CASRTAGGPPLHF	TGTGCCAGCAGAACGGCGGGGGGACCACCCCTCCACTTT
NA	TRBJ2-1	NA	18	TRBV11-2	CASSNLEGVGSFYNEQFF	TGTGCCAGCAGCAATCTCGAGGGGGTCGGGAGTTTTTACAATGAGCAGTTCTTC
TRBD1	TRBJ1-1	NA	17	TRBV19	CASSIKNRGLLNAEAFF	TGTGCCAGTAGTATAAAGAACAGGGGGCTTCTGAACGCTGAAGCTTTCTTT
TRBD2	TRBJ2-7	NA	15	TRBV14	CASSQDPGLGYEQYF	TGTGCCAGCAGCCAAGATCCGGGACTAGGGTACGAGCAGTACTTC
TRBD1	TRBJ1-1	NA	13	TRBV10-2	CASKDRVGTEAFF	TGCGCCAGCAAGGACAGGGTGGGTACTGAAGCTTTCTTT
NA	TRBJ2-1	NA	16	TRBV15	CATAKGTGIGSNEQFF	TGTGCCACCGCGAAAGGGACTGGTATTGGGAGCAATGAGCAGTTCTTC
TRBD2	TRBJ2-3	NA	16	TRBV3-1/TRBV3-2	CASSPRLALSTDTQYF	TGTGCCAGCAGCCCCAGACTAGCGCTGAGCACAGATACGCAGTATTTT
NA	TRBJ1-5	NA	13	TRBV6-5	CASSSEGYQPQHF	TGTGCCAGCAGTTCCGAGGGTTACCAGCCCCAGCATTTT
TRBD1	TRBJ1-1	NA	16	TRBV10-3	CAVRQGTGPMNTEAFF	TGTGCCGTAAGACAAGGGACAGGGCCGATGAACACTGAAGCTTTCTTT
NA	TRBJ2-3	NA	11	TRBV9	CASSVGTTQYF	TGTGCCAGCAGCGTAGGTACTACGCAGTATTTT